The rows below give T cell receptor beta chains drawn from one sample of a study of blood T cells in healthy people across ages. TCRdb independently ran MiXCR on the 5' RACE reads; one entry per CDR3 protein. The sample includes over a million distinct CDR3 sequences, roughly 43% of them seen just once. The sample comprised blood. These receptors all come from a woman between 18 and 29 years old in good health. Both conserved end residues are part of each CDR3. A D gene is named only where the DNA matches it firmly. Expanded clones are given a class, and other clones once, few, many or no size at all.

>TRBV6-5|.|TRBJ1-6|TRBD1
TGTGCCAGCAGCAACAGGGGCTTGGGACCCCTCCACTTT
CASSNRGLGPLHF
>TRBV2|few|TRBJ1-2|.
TGTGCCAGTAGGACAGTTACTACCCTTTATGGCTACACCTTC
CASRTVTTLYGYTF
>TRBV12-3/TRBV12-4|many|TRBJ1-2|.
TGTGCCAGCAGAACACAGGGCGCTGGCTACACCTTC
CASRTQGAGYTF
>TRBV6-5|.|TRBJ2-7|TRBD2
TGTGCCAGCAGTTACTCGAAGCGTAGCGGGGCAACCTACGAGCAGTACTTC
CASSYSKRSGATYEQYF
>TRBV3-1|many|TRBJ2-7|.
TGTGCCAGCAGCCAGAGCCGTAACGAGCAGTACTTC
CASSQSRNEQYF
>TRBV6-5|.|TRBJ2-3|.
TGTGCCAGCAGACGGACTATACTGGATACGCAGTATTTT
CASRRTILDTQYF
>TRBV11-2|.|TRBJ2-1|TRBD2
TGTGCCGGCAGGCGAATAGCGGGCGCTTACAATGAGCAGTTCTTC
CAGRRIAGAYNEQFF
>TRBV10-3|.|TRBJ1-1|.
TGTGCCATCAGTGAGTCGATGGTTCTCAACACTGTAGCTTTCTTT
CAISESMVLNTVAFF
>TRBV29-1|.|TRBJ2-2|.
TGCAGCGTTGGAAGGACGGACCAGAACACCGGGGAGCTGTTTTTT
CSVGRTDQNTGELFF
>TRBV12-3/TRBV12-4|few|TRBJ1-2|TRBD1
TGTGCCAGCAGATTACAGGGGACTAACTATGGCTACACCTTC
CASRLQGTNYGYTF
>TRBV6-2/TRBV6-3|few|TRBJ2-5|.
TGTGCCAGCAGCCACGCCGGGGTAGTTGGGGAGACCCAGTACTTC
CASSHAGVVGETQYF
>TRBV6-2/TRBV6-3|.|TRBJ1-1|.
TGTGCCAGCAGTACGGTACAGGGACCCACTGAAGCTTTCTTT
CASSTVQGPTEAFF
>TRBV27|.|TRBJ1-1|.
TGTGCCAGCAGTTTATTTGGGCGGGGTTCGGGAAGCTTTGAAGCTTTCTTT
CASSLFGRGSGSFEAFF
>TRBV9|.|TRBJ2-4|TRBD2
TGTGCCAGCAGCCCTCGGACTAGCGCAAACATTCAGTACTTC
CASSPRTSANIQYF
>TRBV29-1|.|TRBJ1-2|.
TGCAGCGTTGCTGGACGGACTTATGGCTACACCTTC
CSVAGRTYGYTF
>TRBV27|few|TRBJ2-5|TRBD2
TGTGCCAGCAGTTTACGCCCGGGGGGATCTCAAGAGACCCAGTACTTC
CASSLRPGGSQETQYF
>TRBV29-1|.|TRBJ2-7|.
TGCAGCGTTGAATGGGCGGTCTTAGCACGGAGCTCCTACAATGAGCAGTACTTC
CSVEWAVLARSSYNEQYF
>TRBV3-1|.|TRBJ1-1|.
TGTGCCAGCAGCCTTCGTCAGGGGCGAGATTTGGGCACTGAAGCTTTCTTT
CASSLRQGRDLGTEAFF
>TRBV6-5|.|TRBJ2-6|.
TGTGCCAGCAGTTACAGGCCAAACTCTGGGGCCAACGTCCTGACTTTC
CASSYRPNSGANVLTF
>TRBV2|.|TRBJ1-1|.
TGTGCCAGCAGTGGACAGCGGAGTACTGAAGCTTTCTTT
CASSGQRSTEAFF
>TRBV5-5|.|TRBJ1-6|.
TGTGCCAGCAGCTTGGATCGAAGATATAATTCACCCCTCCACTTT
CASSLDRRYNSPLHF
>TRBV29-1|many|TRBJ2-5|.
TGCAGCGTTGAGGGCCAGGCAATCCAGTACTTC
CSVEGQAIQYF
>TRBV20-1|.|TRBJ2-4|.
TGCAGTGTCGGGGACACCCTAGCCAAAAACATTCAGTACTTC
CSVGDTLAKNIQYF
>TRBV27|.|TRBJ1-1|TRBD1
TGTGCCAGCAGTTTAAGTTATTCCGGGACAGGGAGACTGCGGGAAGCTTTCTTT
CASSLSYSGTGRLREAFF
>TRBV7-9|many|TRBJ1-4|.
TGTGCCAGCACTCCGGGCTCGTCTAATGAAAAACTGTTTTTT
CASTPGSSNEKLFF
>TRBV28|.|TRBJ2-3|TRBD1
TGTGCCAGCAGAACAAGGGACAGGGGGACAGATACGCAGTATTTT
CASRTRDRGTDTQYF
>TRBV11-2|few|TRBJ2-7|.
TGTGCCAGCAGCACCTCCGAGCAGTACTTC
CASSTSEQYF
>TRBV29-1|.|TRBJ2-7|.
TGCAGCGTTGAGACGGACAGCGGACCCTACGAGCAGTACTTC
CSVETDSGPYEQYF
>TRBV29-1|.|TRBJ2-3|.
TGCAGCGGGGGAGGACGGTACACAGATACGCAGTATTTT
CSGGGRYTDTQYF
>TRBV6-2/TRBV6-3|few|TRBJ2-1|.
TGTGCCAGCAGTTTTCGGGTCTTCCGCAATGAGCAGTTCTTC
CASSFRVFRNEQFF
>TRBV7-8|.|TRBJ2-7|.
TGTGCCAGCAGCTTAGCGGTCCGAACCTACGAGCAGTACTTC
CASSLAVRTYEQYF
>TRBV12-3/TRBV12-4|few|TRBJ2-2|.
TGTGCCAGCACCTCCGATGGCACCGGGGAGCTGTTTTTT
CASTSDGTGELFF
>TRBV29-1|few|TRBJ2-3|.
TGCAGCGTTGAAGAAGGGGGGAAAGATACGCAGTATTTT
CSVEEGGKDTQYF
>TRBV6-6|.|TRBJ2-1|.
TGTGCCAGCAGTTACCCGGGACTCGATGAGCAGTTCTTC
CASSYPGLDEQFF
>TRBV7-8|many|TRBJ2-1|TRBD2
TGTGCCAGCAGCTTAGCTGCCGGGACTAGAGCCAGCAATGAGCAGTTCTTC
CASSLAAGTRASNEQFF
>TRBV12-3/TRBV12-4|.|TRBJ1-2|.
TGTGCCAGCATGCCACAGAACTATGGCTACACCTTC
CASMPQNYGYTF
>TRBV7-2|.|TRBJ2-7|TRBD2
TGTGCCAGCAGCCCTCTTCCTAGCGGGAGGTACGAGCAGTACTTC
CASSPLPSGRYEQYF
>TRBV4-3|.|TRBJ1-4|.
TGCGCCAGCAGCCAAGAGGGCGCCAGACCTAATGAAAAACTGTTTTTT
CASSQEGARPNEKLFF
>TRBV7-2|.|TRBJ1-5|.
TGTGCCAGCAGCTTGACAGGAAGCCATAGCAATCAGCCCCAGCATTTT
CASSLTGSHSNQPQHF
>TRBV12-3/TRBV12-4|.|TRBJ2-2|.
TGTGCCAGCAGAGCAGACAGGGCGGGAACCGGGGAGCTGTTTTTT
CASRADRAGTGELFF
>TRBV29-1|few|TRBJ2-7|TRBD2
TGCAGCGCCCCGGGGGGACTAGCGGGGTACAATGAGCAGTACTTC
CSAPGGLAGYNEQYF
>TRBV5-1|.|TRBJ2-2|.
TGCGCCAGCGCCAGGGGTACAGTTTACACCGGGGAGCTGTTTTTT
CASARGTVYTGELFF